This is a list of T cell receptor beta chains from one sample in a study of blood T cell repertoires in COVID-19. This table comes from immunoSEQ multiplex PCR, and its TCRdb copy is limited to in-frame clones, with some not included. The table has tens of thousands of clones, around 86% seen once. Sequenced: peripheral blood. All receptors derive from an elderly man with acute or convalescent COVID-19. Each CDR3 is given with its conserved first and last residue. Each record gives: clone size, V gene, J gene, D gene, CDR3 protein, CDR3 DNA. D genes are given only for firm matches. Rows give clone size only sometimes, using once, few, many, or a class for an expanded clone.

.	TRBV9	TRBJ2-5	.	CASSATRTAQETQYF	TGTGCCAGCAGCGCTACAAGGACAGCCCAAGAGACCCAGTACTTC
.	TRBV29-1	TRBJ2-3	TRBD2	CSVEGGTNLGTDTQYF	TGCAGCGTTGAGGGAGGGACCAACCTTGGGACAGATACGCAGTATTTT
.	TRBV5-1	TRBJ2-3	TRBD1	CASSLGQGSDTQYF	TGCGCCAGCAGCTTGGGACAGGGTTCAGATACGCAGTATTTT
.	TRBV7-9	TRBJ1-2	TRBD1	CASSDRDRAYGYTF	TGTGCCAGCAGCGACCGGGACAGGGCCTATGGCTACACCTTC
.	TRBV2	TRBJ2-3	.	CASSDPRGGTQYF	TGTGCCAGCAGTGACCCACGGGGAGGAACGCAGTATTTT
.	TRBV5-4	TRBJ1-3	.	CASSFDSSGNTIYF	TGTGCCAGCAGCTTCGACAGCTCTGGAAACACCATATATTTT
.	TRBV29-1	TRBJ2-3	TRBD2	CSAHRPSGGSGTDTQYF	TGCAGCGCCCATCGACCCTCGGGGGGGAGTGGCACAGATACGCAGTATTTT
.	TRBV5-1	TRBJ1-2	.	CASSLEEGLKGNYGYTF	TGCGCCAGCAGCTTGGAAGAGGGCTTGAAGGGAAACTATGGCTACACCTTC
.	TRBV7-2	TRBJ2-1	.	CASSHQDSSYNEQFF	TGTGCCAGCAGCCATCAGGACAGCTCCTACAATGAGCAGTTCTTC
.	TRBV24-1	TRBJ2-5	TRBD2	CATSDTRTSGQTQYF	TGTGCCACCAGTGATACCCGGACTAGCGGGCAGACCCAGTACTTC
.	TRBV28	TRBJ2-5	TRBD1	CASGRTGVGETQYF	TGTGCCAGCGGTAGGACAGGGGTTGGGGAGACCCAGTACTTC
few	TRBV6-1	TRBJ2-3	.	CASSDRGFTDTQYF	TGTGCCAGCAGTGACCGGGGTTTCACAGATACGCAGTATTTT
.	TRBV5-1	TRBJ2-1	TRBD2	CASSLGAGGSYNEQFF	TGCGCCAGCAGCTTGGGAGCGGGGGGCTCCTACAATGAGCAGTTCTTC
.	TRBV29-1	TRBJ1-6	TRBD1	CSVELGQGGSSYNSPLHF	TGCAGCGTTGAGCTAGGACAGGGGGGGAGCTCCTATAATTCACCCCTCCACTTT
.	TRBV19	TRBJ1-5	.	CASSIGQEYQPQHF	TGTGCCAGTAGTATTGGGCAAGAATATCAGCCCCAGCATTTT
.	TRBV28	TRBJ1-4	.	CASSSTNEKLFF	TGTGCCAGCAGTTCTACTAATGAAAAACTGTTTTTT
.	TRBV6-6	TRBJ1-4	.	CASSLRLATNEKLFF	TGTGCCAGCAGCCTACGGCTAGCAACTAATGAAAAACTGTTTTTT
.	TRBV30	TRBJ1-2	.	CAWSPTGLANYGYTF	TGTGCCTGGAGTCCAACGGGACTCGCTAACTATGGCTACACCTTC
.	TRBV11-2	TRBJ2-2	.	CASSLVARNTGELFF	TGTGCCAGCAGCTTAGTCGCGAGAAACACCGGGGAGCTGTTTTTT
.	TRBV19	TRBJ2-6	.	CASSITGAGANVLTF	TGTGCCAGTAGTATAACGGGAGCAGGGGCCAACGTCCTGACTTTC
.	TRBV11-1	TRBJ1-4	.	CASSQSTAPEYEKLFF	TGTGCCAGCAGCCAATCCACAGCCCCGGAATATGAAAAACTGTTTTTT
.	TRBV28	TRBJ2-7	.	CASSLLAGGYEQYF	TGTGCCAGCAGCTTGTTGGCCGGGGGCTACGAGCAGTACTTC
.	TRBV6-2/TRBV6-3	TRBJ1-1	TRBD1	CASSPGGNVRNTEAFF	TGTGCCAGCAGCCCAGGGGGCAATGTGAGGAACACTGAAGCTTTCTTT
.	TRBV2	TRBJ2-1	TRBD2	CASSEDGRAAYNEQFF	TGTGCCAGCAGTGAAGACGGGAGGGCCGCCTACAATGAGCAGTTCTTC
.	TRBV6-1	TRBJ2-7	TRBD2	CASSEAGGRAKEQYF	TGTGCCAGCAGTGAAGCGGGCGGGAGGGCCAAGGAGCAGTACTTC
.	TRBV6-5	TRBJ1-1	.	CASSTTQISYTEAFF	TGTGCCAGCAGTACAACACAGATCTCCTACACTGAAGCTTTCTTT
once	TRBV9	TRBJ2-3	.	CASSNRSPRGDTQYF	TGTGCCAGCAGCAACCGTAGCCCTCGAGGGGATACGCAGTATTTT
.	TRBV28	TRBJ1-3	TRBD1	CASSLIQGANTIYF	TGTGCCAGCAGTTTAATCCAGGGGGCAAACACCATATATTTT
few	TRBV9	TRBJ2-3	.	CASSETPRGTDTQYF	TGTGCCAGCAGCGAGACTCCCAGAGGGACAGATACGCAGTATTTT
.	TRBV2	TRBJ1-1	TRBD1	CASGRTGTEAFF	TGTGCCAGCGGAAGGACAGGGACTGAAGCTTTCTTT
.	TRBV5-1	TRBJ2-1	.	CASSFQGNEQFF	TGCGCCAGCAGCTTCCAGGGGAATGAGCAGTTCTTC
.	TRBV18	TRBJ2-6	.	CASSPLSSGANVLTF	TGTGCCAGCTCACCACTCTCCTCTGGGGCCAACGTCCTGACTTTC
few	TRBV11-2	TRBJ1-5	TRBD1	CASSPWGTGDQPQHF	TGTGCCAGCAGCCCTTGGGGGACAGGAGATCAGCCCCAGCATTTT
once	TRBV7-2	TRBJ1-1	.	CASKLSGFSNTEAFF	TGTGCCAGCAAATTGAGCGGGTTCTCAAACACTGAAGCTTTCTTT
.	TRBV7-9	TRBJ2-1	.	CASSLGSSGNEQFF	TGTGCCAGCAGCTTAGGAAGTTCAGGGAATGAGCAGTTCTTC